This is a list of T cell receptor beta chains from one sample in a study of OX40 agonist ivuxolimab in advanced cancers. Here immunoSEQ multiplex PCR was the method, and the copy in TCRdb shows in-frame clones only, minus some. The data contain about 45,000 clones, about four fifths of them singletons. This specimen was CD4+ or CD8+ T cells sorted from blood, taken in a trial of the OX40 agonist ivuxolimab. The receptors shown here come from an adult with an advanced solid tumor such as melanoma, head and neck, liver or kidney cancer. Each CDR3 is given with its conserved first and last residue. The order of the fields is V gene, clone size, J gene, D gene, CDR3 DNA, CDR3 protein. The D gene is left open where the match is weak. Rows give clone size only sometimes, using once, few, many, or a class for an expanded clone.

V: TRBV6-1; size: few; J: TRBJ2-1; D: TRBD2; DNA: TGTGCCAGCAGTGTAACAGGGACTAGCGGAGGCACCTCCTACAATGAGCAGTTCTTC; CDR3: CASSVTGTSGGTSYNEQFF
V: TRBV28; size: NA; J: TRBJ2-1; D: TRBD2; DNA: TGTGCCAGCAGTCCCGGGACTAGCGCGTACAATGAGCAGTTCTTC; CDR3: CASSPGTSAYNEQFF
V: TRBV7-8; size: NA; J: TRBJ1-1; D: NA; DNA: TGTGCCAGCAGCCCCTTTTACAGCACGAACACTGAAGCTTTCTTT; CDR3: CASSPFYSTNTEAFF
V: TRBV2; size: NA; J: TRBJ2-5; D: NA; DNA: TGTGCCAGCAGTCCGTACGGCAGGGAGACCCAGTACTTC; CDR3: CASSPYGRETQYF
V: TRBV2; size: few; J: TRBJ1-5; D: TRBD1; DNA: TGTGCCAGCAATTCACAGGGGTTGGGGAATCAGCCCCAGCATTTT; CDR3: CASNSQGLGNQPQHF
V: TRBV5-1; size: NA; J: TRBJ2-3; D: TRBD2; DNA: TGCGCCAGCAGCTTGGAGGGCGGGAGTCCCGCAGATACGCAGTATTTT; CDR3: CASSLEGGSPADTQYF
V: TRBV15; size: NA; J: TRBJ1-2; D: TRBD1; DNA: TGTGCCACCAGAAGATCAGGGGGAGGCTATGGCTACACCTTC; CDR3: CATRRSGGGYGYTF
V: TRBV2; size: NA; J: TRBJ2-3; D: NA; DNA: TGTGCCAGCATGGAGGGGAACACAGATACGCAGTATTTT; CDR3: CASMEGNTDTQYF
V: TRBV13; size: NA; J: TRBJ2-1; D: TRBD1; DNA: TGTGCCAGCAGCATCAAGCCGGGACAGCGACACAATGAGCAGTTCTTC; CDR3: CASSIKPGQRHNEQFF
V: TRBV18; size: once; J: TRBJ2-5; D: NA; DNA: TGTGCCAGCTCAATTCAAGAGACCCAGTACTTC; CDR3: CASSIQETQYF
V: TRBV4-3; size: few; J: TRBJ2-1; D: TRBD1; DNA: TGCGCCAGCAGCCAAGGATACAGGGGAACCTACAATGAGCAGTTCTTC; CDR3: CASSQGYRGTYNEQFF
V: TRBV5-1; size: NA; J: TRBJ2-2; D: TRBD1; DNA: TGCGCCAGCAGCTTCCTAGGACAGGGGAACACCGGGGAGCTGTTTTTT; CDR3: CASSFLGQGNTGELFF
V: TRBV2; size: many; J: TRBJ2-1; D: NA; DNA: TGTGCCAGCAGCGAGACTAGTGTCAATGAGCAGTTCTTC; CDR3: CASSETSVNEQFF
V: TRBV11-1; size: NA; J: TRBJ1-2; D: NA; DNA: TGTGCCAGCAGCCGGACTCTAGGGGTCAACTATGGCTACACCTTC; CDR3: CASSRTLGVNYGYTF
V: TRBV5-4; size: NA; J: TRBJ2-3; D: NA; DNA: TGTGCCAGCAGCCTACAGGGTGTTAGCACAGATACGCAGTATTTT; CDR3: CASSLQGVSTDTQYF
V: TRBV6-4; size: medium-sized; J: TRBJ1-5; D: NA; DNA: TGTGCCAGCAGTGTAACCTCGGGACTGTATAGCAATCAGCCCCAGCATTTT; CDR3: CASSVTSGLYSNQPQHF
V: TRBV5-1; size: few; J: TRBJ2-5; D: NA; DNA: TGCGCCAGCAGCTTGGCCGGTACCCAAGAGACCCAGTACTTC; CDR3: CASSLAGTQETQYF
V: TRBV7-2; size: NA; J: TRBJ2-3; D: NA; DNA: TGTGCCAGCAGGCGCACAGATACGCAGTATTTT; CDR3: CASRRTDTQYF
V: TRBV19; size: NA; J: TRBJ1-1; D: TRBD1; DNA: TGTGCCAGTAGTAATAGACAGGGCACGGTTGGGACTGAAGCTTTCTTT; CDR3: CASSNRQGTVGTEAFF
V: TRBV9; size: NA; J: TRBJ2-7; D: TRBD1; DNA: TGTGCCAGCAGCGCGAACGTCGGGACAGCATACGAGCAGTACTTC; CDR3: CASSANVGTAYEQYF
V: TRBV30; size: once; J: TRBJ2-1; D: TRBD2; DNA: TGTGCCTGGAGTCTGGGACTAGCGGGAGAGGATGAGCAGTTCTTC; CDR3: CAWSLGLAGEDEQFF
V: TRBV4-3; size: NA; J: TRBJ2-7; D: TRBD2; DNA: TGCGCCAGCAGCCAAGCGGGAGGTGTAACCTACGAGCAGTACTTC; CDR3: CASSQAGGVTYEQYF
V: TRBV5-5; size: NA; J: TRBJ1-2; D: NA; DNA: TGTGCCAGCAGCTCTGGAGGAACGGGGAACTATGGCTACACCTTC; CDR3: CASSSGGTGNYGYTF
V: TRBV21-1; size: NA; J: TRBJ1-2; D: NA; DNA: TGTGCCAGCAGCAAATTGAGAGGCAGGGGAGACTATGGCTACACCTTC; CDR3: CASSKLRGRGDYGYTF
V: TRBV28; size: NA; J: TRBJ1-5; D: TRBD1; DNA: TGTGCCAGCAGGCCGACAGGGTTAGGTAGCAATCAGCCCCAGCATTTT; CDR3: CASRPTGLGSNQPQHF
V: TRBV7-9; size: NA; J: TRBJ1-4; D: TRBD1; DNA: TGTGCCAGCAGCCCAGGACAGGGACCTAATGAAAAACTGTTTTTT; CDR3: CASSPGQGPNEKLFF
V: TRBV30; size: NA; J: TRBJ1-2; D: NA; DNA: TGTGCCTGGAGTCCATACGCGACACCTCTTGGAGGCTACACCTTC; CDR3: CAWSPYATPLGGYTF
V: TRBV7-2; size: NA; J: TRBJ2-3; D: TRBD2; DNA: TGTGCCAGCAGCTTTGGGGGAGGGACAGATACGCAGTATTTT; CDR3: CASSFGGGTDTQYF
V: TRBV5-4; size: NA; J: TRBJ2-1; D: TRBD2; DNA: TGTGCCAGCAGCTTGCCCCTGGGACTAGCGGGAGTCAATGAGCAGTTCTTC; CDR3: CASSLPLGLAGVNEQFF
V: TRBV5-1; size: NA; J: TRBJ2-5; D: NA; DNA: TGCGCCAGCAGCTTGGCCTGGGCCCAAGAGACCCAGTACTTC; CDR3: CASSLAWAQETQYF
V: TRBV9; size: NA; J: TRBJ1-3; D: NA; DNA: TGTGCCAGCAGCGTAGTAGGGAGAGAAGGAAACACCATATATTTT; CDR3: CASSVVGREGNTIYF
V: TRBV18; size: NA; J: TRBJ2-1; D: NA; DNA: TGTGCCAGCTCACCCAGGGCCCCCAATGAGCAGTTCTTC; CDR3: CASSPRAPNEQFF
V: TRBV30; size: NA; J: TRBJ2-5; D: TRBD2; DNA: TGTGCCTGGAAAGATCCCGGGACTAGCTCAGAGACCCAGTACTTC; CDR3: CAWKDPGTSSETQYF
V: TRBV18; size: NA; J: TRBJ1-1; D: NA; DNA: TGTGCCAGCTCCCCTGAGGCGGGGGTGAACACTGAAGCTTTCTTT; CDR3: CASSPEAGVNTEAFF
V: TRBV10-3; size: NA; J: TRBJ2-2; D: NA; DNA: TGTGCCATCAGTGATTTCGCGAATTTCGGGGAGCTGTTTTTT; CDR3: CAISDFANFGELFF
V: TRBV6-5; size: NA; J: TRBJ1-3; D: NA; DNA: TGTGCCAGCAGTTCCCAGGGGATCTACTCTGGAAACACCATATATTTT; CDR3: CASSSQGIYSGNTIYF
V: TRBV11-2; size: NA; J: TRBJ1-5; D: NA; DNA: TGTGCCAGCAGCTTCGGGGGAAGTAGCAATCAGCCCCAGCATTTT; CDR3: CASSFGGSSNQPQHF
V: TRBV18; size: NA; J: TRBJ1-1; D: NA; DNA: TGTGCCAGCTCACCACGGTCAGTTATGAACACTGAAGCTTTCTTT; CDR3: CASSPRSVMNTEAFF
V: TRBV5-4; size: NA; J: TRBJ2-1; D: NA; DNA: TGTGCCAGCAGCTTTTTAGCCAACAATGAGCAGTTCTTC; CDR3: CASSFLANNEQFF
V: TRBV9; size: NA; J: TRBJ1-5; D: NA; DNA: TGTGCCAGCAGCGGGCGGGGTGGCGATCAGCCCCAGCATTTT; CDR3: CASSGRGGDQPQHF
V: TRBV7-2; size: NA; J: TRBJ2-7; D: NA; DNA: TGTGCCAGCAGCTTAGACCCAAGCGCGGGCGAGCAGTACTTC; CDR3: CASSLDPSAGEQYF
V: TRBV27; size: few; J: TRBJ1-1; D: TRBD1; DNA: TGTGCCAGCAGTTTAACAGGGGGCAACACTGAAGCTTTCTTT; CDR3: CASSLTGGNTEAFF
V: TRBV6-5; size: NA; J: TRBJ1-1; D: NA; DNA: TGTGCCAGCAGAAGGGGCGTGAACACTGAAGCTTTCTTT; CDR3: CASRRGVNTEAFF
V: TRBV19; size: NA; J: TRBJ2-5; D: NA; DNA: TGTGCCAGTAGTTACAGGGAGGAGGAGACCCAGTACTTC; CDR3: CASSYREEETQYF